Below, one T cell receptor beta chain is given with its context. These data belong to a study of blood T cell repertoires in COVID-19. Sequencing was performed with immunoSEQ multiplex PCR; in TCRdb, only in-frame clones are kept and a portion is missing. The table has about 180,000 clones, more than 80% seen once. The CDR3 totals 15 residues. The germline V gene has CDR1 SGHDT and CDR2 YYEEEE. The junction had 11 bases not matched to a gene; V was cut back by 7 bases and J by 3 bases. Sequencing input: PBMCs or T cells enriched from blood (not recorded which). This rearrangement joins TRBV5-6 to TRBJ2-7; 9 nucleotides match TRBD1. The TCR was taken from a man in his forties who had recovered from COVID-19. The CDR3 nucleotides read TGTGCCAGCCATAGGTCGGGGACAGGGTTCTACGAGCAGTACTTC. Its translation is CASHRSGTGFYEQYF.